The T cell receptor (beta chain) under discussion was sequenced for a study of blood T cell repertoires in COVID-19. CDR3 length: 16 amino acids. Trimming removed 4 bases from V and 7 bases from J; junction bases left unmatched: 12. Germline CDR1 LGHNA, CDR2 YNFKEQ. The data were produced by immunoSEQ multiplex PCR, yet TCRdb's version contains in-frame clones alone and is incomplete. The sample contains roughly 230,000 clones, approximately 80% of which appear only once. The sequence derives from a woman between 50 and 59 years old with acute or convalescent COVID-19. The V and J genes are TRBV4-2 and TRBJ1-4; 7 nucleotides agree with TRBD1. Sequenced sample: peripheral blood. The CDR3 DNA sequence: TGTGCCAGCAGCCCCAATCCGGGACAGCTAACTGAAAAACTGTTTTTT. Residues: CASSPNPGQLTEKLFF.